Presented here are 5 T cell receptor beta chains from one specimen sequenced in a study of T cells in Graves' hyperthyroidism and ophthalmopathy. Amplification yielded TCR beta CDR3 regions, with RNA transcripts as the source. RT-PCR in the first round (using the HTBI primer set) targeted the TCR CDR3. MiXCR, run by TCRdb on the multiplex PCR reads, gives a single entry per CDR3 protein. This table holds 85,000 to 110,000 distinct CDR3 sequences, 40% to 50% found once. Sequences were obtained from blood. The source of these receptors is a man aged 35 to 55 with Graves' hyperthyroidism.

A remark on this clonotype: Germline is not matched at one junction end, which may reflect a read error. The V and J genes are TRBV2 and TRBJ1-2, with 7 bases aligning to TRBD1. Germline CDR1 is SNHLY and CDR2 is FYNNEI. This CDR3 comprises 15 residues. In nucleotides, the CDR3 is TGTGCCAGCAGTGACCCGGGACAGCGATACTATGGCCACACCTTC. Translation: CASSDPGQRYYGHTF.

This clonotype was observed a handful of times. J is TRBJ2-1 and V is TRBV3-1; D remains ambiguous. The CDR3 covers 15 residues. Germline V gene data show CDR1 as LGHDT and CDR2 as YNNKEL (reference sequence). V was shortened by 1 base and J by 0 bases, with 7 bases between the two germline ends. The CDR3 DNA follows: TGTGCCAGCAGCCAAGGTCTATACTCCTACAATGAGCAGTTCTTC. Its protein product is CASSQGLYSYNEQFF.

The V gene is TRBV7-9, the J gene TRBJ2-2, with D tentatively TRBD1 (6 bases). From germline, CDR1 is SEHNR and CDR2 FQNEAQ (reference sequence). V was pared by 5 bases and J by 3 bases, with 19 bases between. There are 17 residues in the CDR3. CDR3 in amino acids: CASSRGHPKKDTGELFF. CDR3 in DNA: TGTGCCAGCAGCCGGGGACACCCCAAAAAGGACACCGGGGAGCTGTTTTTT.

This clonotype is medium-sized in the sample. The J gene is TRBJ2-1, the V gene TRBV29-1; no firm D call. The CDR3 extends over 13 amino acids. CDR1 and CDR2 (germline): SQVTM, ANQGSEA. Trimming stripped 4 bases from V and 8 bases from J, with 15 bases between. The CDR3 loop is CSVGRTSLDEQFF. The CDR3 DNA is TGCAGCGTTGGGCGCACGTCCCTTGATGAGCAGTTCTTC.

This clonotype has only one observation. The gene calls are TRBV2 and TRBJ2-6; 8 nucleotides line up with TRBD2. The CDR3 consists of 17 residues. V shed 4 bases and J 4 bases; nucleotides not matched to a gene: 9. Germline V lookup: CDR1 SNHLY, CDR2 FYNNEI. The CDR3 reads CASSVGLAGLGANVLTF. CDR3 DNA: TGTGCCAGCAGTGTTGGGCTAGCGGGCCTAGGGGCCAACGTCCTGACTTTC.